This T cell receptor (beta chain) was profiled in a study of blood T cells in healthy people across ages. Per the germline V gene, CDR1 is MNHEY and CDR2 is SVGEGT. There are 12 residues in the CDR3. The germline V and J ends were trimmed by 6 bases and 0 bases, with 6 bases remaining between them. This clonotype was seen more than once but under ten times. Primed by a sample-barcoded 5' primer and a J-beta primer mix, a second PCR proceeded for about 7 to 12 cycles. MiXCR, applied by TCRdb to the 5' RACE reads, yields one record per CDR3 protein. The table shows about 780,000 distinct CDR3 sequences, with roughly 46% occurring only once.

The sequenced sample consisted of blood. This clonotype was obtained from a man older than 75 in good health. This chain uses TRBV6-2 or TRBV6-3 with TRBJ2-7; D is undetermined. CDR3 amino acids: CASRETSYEQYF. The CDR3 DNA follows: TGTGCCAGCAGGGAAACCTCCTACGAGCAGTACTTC.